This entry concerns a single T cell receptor (beta chain). Data came from immunoSEQ multiplex PCR; TCRdb stores just in-frame clones and leaves some out. The sample lists 7,000 or so clones, approximately 46% occurring once. This CDR3 comprises 13 residues. The V end was cut by 3 bases, the J end by 3 bases, with 8 bases between. CDR1 is LNHDA and CDR2 is SQIVND in the germline V gene (reference sequence). The sample comes from a study of T cells in localized non-small cell lung cancer. This chain links TRBV19 with TRBJ1-1; tentative D call: TRBD1 (6 bases). Sequencing was performed on lymph node tissue, taken before any cancer treatment. The receptor's source is an older female donor with stage I lung adenocarcinoma. CDR3 amino acids: CASSIGQYTEAFF. The CDR3 nucleotides are TGTGCCAGTAGTATCGGACAGTACACTGAAGCTTTCTTT. Filled out from reference TRBV19 and TRBJ1-1, the complete variable domain reads DGGITQSPKYLFRKEGQNVTLSCEQNLNHDAMYWYRQDPGQGLRLIYYSQIVNDFQKGDIAEGYSVSREKKESFPLTVTSAQKNPTAFYLCASSIGQYTEAFFGQGTRLTVV.